Described below is a single T cell receptor (beta chain) sequence and its context. Its target antigen remains unknown. Qualities for individual bases were not recorded, and no much larger clone is one base off. The sample belongs to a study of blood T cell repertoires in COVID-19 (dated by TCRdb to the early 2020s). Study-level background: Samples from collaborators originated in the United States, Italy and Spain and spanned both the acute and convalescent phases of COVID-19. The prospective study material was composed of cDNA or gDNA derived from T cells, B-cell-depleted T cells, or PBMCs. The dataset comprised deeply sampled blood TCRbeta repertoires from subjects exposed to, actively infected with, or recovered from COVID-19. The repertoires were released in a freely available public database intended as a resource for research on the immune response to SARS-CoV-2. Samples were obtained from the ongoing ImmuneRACE study (first 160 participants) and from 1,254 subjects provided by 6 global collaborators. Sample metadata almost always included a de-identified subject ID, COVID-19 status, age in years and sex. HLA class I and class II types, where available, came from metadata supplied by the sample provider rather than from assay-based typing. Study-level results and caveats: Clinical and demographic metadata were provided uncurated, with the amount varying by source and participant.

Each collaborating institution followed its own protocols to collect whole blood in K2EDTA tubes. For TCRbeta analysis, collaborators shipped samples as frozen whole blood, isolated PBMCs, or DNA extracted from either of those sample types. TCRbeta CDR3 regions were amplified from genomic DNA using the immunoSEQ Assay, a bias-controlled multiplex PCR. Per the original workflow: The number of nucleated cells in each sample was estimated from the amplification of reference gene primers within the assay. To quantify the absolute abundance of each unique TCRbeta CDR3 rearrangement, sequence reads were collapsed and filtered. For each sample, productive Simpson clonality was calculated as the square root of Simpson's diversity index over productive rearrangements. TCRdb retrieved this table from immuneACCESS and kept in-frame rearrangements only. Not all clones are present; in checked studies, unresolved V genes account for under half, and no reason is known for the remainder. That table supplies the V and J calls and clone size; D and trimming were determined from the DNA. The sample profile shows around 130,000 clones; around 78% of them were found once. The ten largest clones represent about a tenth of the sample.

The junction shows trimming of 5 bases on V and 8 bases on J, plus 12 bases between the germline ends. CDR1 KGHDR and CDR2 SFDVKD were looked up in the germline V gene. From the cysteine up to the phenylalanine, the CDR3 has a length of 13 residues. The kept DNA is CDR3 alone, 39 bases in frame from the first base. The sequence came from a human donor in a cohort sampled during active COVID-19. The chain joins TRBV24-1 to TRBJ2-1; no D segment can be confidently identified. Sequencing was performed on peripheral blood. The nucleotide sequence reads TGTGCCACCAGTGGCCTCCCAGGCGATGAGCAGTTCTTC. Protein translation: CATSGLPGDEQFF.